This TCR beta chain was identified in a study of T cell clonality in common variable immunodeficiency. Deletions cut 6 bases from V and 3 bases from J, with 8 bases between. The CDR3 loop spans 13 amino acids. Germline V gives CDR1 KGHSH, CDR2 LQKENI. Study results and caveats: CVID patient heterogeneity limited repertoire-clinical complication correlations. In common variable immunodeficiency, TCR beta chains reportedly carried fewer deletions and N-nucleotide insertions.

Many counts were recorded for this clone. Its antigen is unknown. Read data end 3 residues before the CDR3 end; the end is taken from the germline J gene. Some clones are missing from TCRdb's copy, which holds only in-frame ones; the method was immunoSEQ multiplex PCR. Reported are about 64,000 clones, none seen only once; the ten largest carry 1.7%. The sequencing input was peripheral blood mononuclear cells. This receptor was taken from a person aged 18 to 70 in good health. The J gene is TRBJ2-2, the V gene TRBV18; TRBD1 might be the D (6 bases). Partial CDR3 DNA: TGTGCCAGCTCTCGGACAGACACCGGGGAG. Protein: CASSRTDTGE. The CDR3 reads in full as CASSRTDTGELFF.